Following are 2 T cell receptor beta chains from one sample sequenced in a study of cytomegalovirus exposure and HLA in healthy donors. The PCR made use of 60 Vbeta and 13 Jbeta primers. Repertoires were generated with immunoSEQ multiplex PCR, while TCRdb's copy carries only in-frame clones and drops some. This sample has approximately 210,000 clones, with around nine tenths found just once. The material sequenced was PBMCs. All receptors come from a woman aged 18-35 years in good health and CMV-seronegative.

As to this clone: One end of the junction is discordant with germline, which a read error may explain. V gene TRBV2 combines with J gene TRBJ1-6; a possible D gene is TRBD1 (6 bases). Germline CDR1 SNHLY, CDR2 FYNNEI. The CDR3 extends over 14 amino acids. The CDR3 DNA sequence: TGTGTCAGCAGCCGGGACACCTCTAATTCACCCCTCCACTTT. It is translated as CVSSRDTSNSPLHF.

This CDR3 reads CASSLEQGNEQYF. As DNA, the CDR3 is TGTGCCAGCAGCTTAGAACAGGGGAACGAGCAGTACTTC. This chain connects TRBV7-2 to TRBJ2-7; the match to TRBD1 covers 7 bases. The CDR3 is 13 residues long. Germline lookup yields CDR1 SGHTA and CDR2 FQGNSA. The trim removed 1 base at V and 5 bases at J, leaving 2 bases unmatched.